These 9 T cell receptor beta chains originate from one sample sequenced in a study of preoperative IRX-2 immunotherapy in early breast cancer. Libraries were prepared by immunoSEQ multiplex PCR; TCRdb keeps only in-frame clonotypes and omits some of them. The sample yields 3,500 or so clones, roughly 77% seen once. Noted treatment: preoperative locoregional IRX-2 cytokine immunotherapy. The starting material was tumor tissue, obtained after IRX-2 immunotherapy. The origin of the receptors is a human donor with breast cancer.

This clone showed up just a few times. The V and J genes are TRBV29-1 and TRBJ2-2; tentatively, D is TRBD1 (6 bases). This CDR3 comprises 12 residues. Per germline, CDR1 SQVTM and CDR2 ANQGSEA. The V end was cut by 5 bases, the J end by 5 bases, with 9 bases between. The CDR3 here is CSVTDSTGELFF. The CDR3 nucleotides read TGCAGCGTTACGGACAGTACCGGGGAGCTGTTTTTT.

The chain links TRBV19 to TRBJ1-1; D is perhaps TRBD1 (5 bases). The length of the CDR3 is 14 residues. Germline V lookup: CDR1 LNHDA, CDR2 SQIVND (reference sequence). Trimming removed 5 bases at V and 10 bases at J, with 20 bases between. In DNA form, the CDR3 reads TGTGCCAGTAGTCTCGAGGGGTCGGCTTCTAGAGCTTTCTTT. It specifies CASSLEGSASRAFF.

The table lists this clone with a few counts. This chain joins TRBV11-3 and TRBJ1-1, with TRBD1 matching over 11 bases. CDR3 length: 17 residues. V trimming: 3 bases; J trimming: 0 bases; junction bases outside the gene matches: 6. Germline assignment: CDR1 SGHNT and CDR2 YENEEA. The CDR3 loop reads CASSFGTGGTMNTEAFF. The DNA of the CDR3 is TGTGCCAGCAGCTTTGGGACAGGGGGAACGATGAACACTGAAGCTTTCTTT.

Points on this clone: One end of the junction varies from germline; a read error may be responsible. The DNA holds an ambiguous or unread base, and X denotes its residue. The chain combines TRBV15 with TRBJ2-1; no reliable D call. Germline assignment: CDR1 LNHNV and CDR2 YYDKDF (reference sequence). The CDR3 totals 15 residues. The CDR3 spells CXTQKDLNSYNEQFF. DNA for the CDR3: TGTGYCACCCAAAAGGACCTCAACTCCTACAATGAGCAGTTCTTC.

CDR3 nucleotides: TGTGCCAGTAGTATGATGTTGAATGAGCAGTTCTTC. It codes for CASSMMLNEQFF. The chain employs TRBV19 and TRBJ2-1; D gene ambiguous. The germline CDR1 and CDR2 sequences are LNHDA and SQIVND (reference sequence). CDR3 length equals 12 residues. Trimming removed 3 bases at V and 7 bases at J, with 7 bases between.

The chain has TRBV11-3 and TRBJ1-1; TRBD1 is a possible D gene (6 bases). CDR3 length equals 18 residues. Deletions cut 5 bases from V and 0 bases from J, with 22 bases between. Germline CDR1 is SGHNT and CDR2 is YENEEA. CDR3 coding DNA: TGTGCCAGCAGCCCTCTAGGGGTCGGGGGGCGGCTGAACACTGAAGCTTTCTTT. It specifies CASSPLGVGGRLNTEAFF.

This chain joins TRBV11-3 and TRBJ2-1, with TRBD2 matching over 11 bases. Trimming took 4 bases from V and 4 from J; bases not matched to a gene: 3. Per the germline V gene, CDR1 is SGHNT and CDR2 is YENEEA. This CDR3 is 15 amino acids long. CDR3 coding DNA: TGTGCCAGCAGCTCTAGACTAGCGGGGTACAATGAGCAGTTCTTC. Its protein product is CASSSRLAGYNEQFF.

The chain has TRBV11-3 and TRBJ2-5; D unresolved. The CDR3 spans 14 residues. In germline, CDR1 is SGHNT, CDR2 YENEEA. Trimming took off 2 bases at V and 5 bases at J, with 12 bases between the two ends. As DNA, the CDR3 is TGTGCCAGCAGCTTACGAAGCAAGCAGGAGACCCAGTACTTC. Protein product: CASSLRSKQETQYF.

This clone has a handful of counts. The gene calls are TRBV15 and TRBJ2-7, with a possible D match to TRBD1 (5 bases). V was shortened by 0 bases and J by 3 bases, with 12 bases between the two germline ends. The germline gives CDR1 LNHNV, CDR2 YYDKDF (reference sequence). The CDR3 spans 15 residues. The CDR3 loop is CATSRDDQGGYEQYF. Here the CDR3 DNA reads TGTGCCACCAGCAGAGATGATCAGGGTGGCTACGAGCAGTACTTC. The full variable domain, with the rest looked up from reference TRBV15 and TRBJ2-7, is DAMVIQNPRYQVTQFGKPVTLSCSQTLNHNVMYWYQQKSSQAPKLLFHYYDKDFNNEADTPDNFQSRRPNTSFCFLDIRSPGLGDTAMYLCATSRDDQGGYEQYFGPGTRLTVT.